Listed below are T cell receptor beta chains from one sample, sequenced in a study of blood T cell repertoires in COVID-19. Data came from immunoSEQ multiplex PCR; TCRdb stores just in-frame clones and leaves some out. The sample records just over 90,000 clones, roughly 80% being singletons. Material: peripheral blood. The receptors shown here come from a human donor in a cohort sampled during active COVID-19. The CDR3 runs from the conserved cysteine through the conserved F or W. Fields, in order: D gene, J gene, clone size, V gene, CDR3 DNA, CDR3 protein. A D gene is named only where the DNA matches it firmly. Rows give clone size only sometimes, using once, few, many, or a class for an expanded clone.

D gene: .
J gene: TRBJ1-4
clone size: .
V gene: TRBV11-2
CDR3 DNA: TGTGCCAGCAGCAGACAGGCTGAAGGTGAAAAACTGTTTTTT
CDR3 protein: CASSRQAEGEKLFF

D gene: TRBD1
J gene: TRBJ2-2
clone size: .
V gene: TRBV5-5
CDR3 DNA: TGTGCCAGCAGCTTTCAGGGGGCGAACACCGGGGAGCTGTTTTTT
CDR3 protein: CASSFQGANTGELFF

D gene: .
J gene: TRBJ2-2
clone size: .
V gene: TRBV6-5
CDR3 DNA: TGTGCCAGCTGCGACAAGAACACCGGGGAGCTGTTTTTT
CDR3 protein: CASCDKNTGELFF

D gene: .
J gene: TRBJ1-1
clone size: .
V gene: TRBV29-1
CDR3 DNA: TGCAGCGTGGCGGGACGCCCGAACACTGAAGCTTTCTTT
CDR3 protein: CSVAGRPNTEAFF

D gene: TRBD1
J gene: TRBJ1-1
clone size: .
V gene: TRBV28
CDR3 DNA: TGTGCCAGCAGTTCTGCTACAGGGGGCCCTCGGAATGAAGCTTTCTTT
CDR3 protein: CASSSATGGPRNEAFF

D gene: TRBD1
J gene: TRBJ2-5
clone size: once
V gene: TRBV29-1
CDR3 DNA: TGCAGCGTCAACGGGCGCGGACAGGGGAGGGAGACCCAGTACTTC
CDR3 protein: CSVNGRGQGRETQYF

D gene: TRBD2
J gene: TRBJ2-7
clone size: .
V gene: TRBV27
CDR3 DNA: TGTGCCAGCAGTTTGACCGGTGGTAGCGGGAGCTACGAGCAGTACTTC
CDR3 protein: CASSLTGGSGSYEQYF

D gene: TRBD1
J gene: TRBJ1-2
clone size: .
V gene: TRBV11-2
CDR3 DNA: TGTGCCAGCAGCTCACAGGGCAGGGGGCGTTCCTATGGCTACACCTTC
CDR3 protein: CASSSQGRGRSYGYTF

D gene: TRBD1
J gene: TRBJ2-3
clone size: .
V gene: TRBV5-8
CDR3 DNA: TGTGCCAGCCCGACAGGGGGCTCAGAAGATACGCAGTATTTT
CDR3 protein: CASPTGGSEDTQYF

D gene: .
J gene: TRBJ2-3
clone size: .
V gene: TRBV5-4
CDR3 DNA: TGTGCCAGCAGGCCCGCAGGGTTGAAGGCAGATACGCAGTATTTT
CDR3 protein: CASRPAGLKADTQYF

D gene: .
J gene: TRBJ2-7
clone size: .
V gene: TRBV19
CDR3 DNA: TGTGCCAGTAGTGCCAATGGGGGGTTCGGCGAGCAGTACTTC
CDR3 protein: CASSANGGFGEQYF

D gene: TRBD2
J gene: TRBJ2-7
clone size: .
V gene: TRBV11-2
CDR3 DNA: TGTGCCAGCAGCTTAGGGGCTAGCGGACACTACGAGCAGTACTTC
CDR3 protein: CASSLGASGHYEQYF

D gene: .
J gene: TRBJ2-5
clone size: .
V gene: TRBV30
CDR3 DNA: TGTGCCTGGACTGACAGCCACCAAGAGACCCAGTACTTC
CDR3 protein: CAWTDSHQETQYF

D gene: TRBD2
J gene: TRBJ2-7
clone size: .
V gene: TRBV18
CDR3 DNA: TGTGCCAGCTCACCACTAAGCGGCAGCGGGGGGGTTCTGAACGAGCAGTACTTC
CDR3 protein: CASSPLSGSGGVLNEQYF

D gene: .
J gene: TRBJ2-2
clone size: few
V gene: TRBV9
CDR3 DNA: TGTGCCAGCAGCGTGCAGGGGTCGAACACCGGGGAGCTGTTTTTT
CDR3 protein: CASSVQGSNTGELFF

D gene: .
J gene: TRBJ1-5
clone size: .
V gene: TRBV2
CDR3 DNA: TGTGCCAGCGCCGGGACAAGTAGCAATCAGCCCCAGCATTTT
CDR3 protein: CASAGTSSNQPQHF

D gene: .
J gene: TRBJ2-1
clone size: .
V gene: TRBV7-8
CDR3 DNA: TGTGCCAGCAGCCCTTTCGAACCCCTAGCGAATGAGCAGTTCTTC
CDR3 protein: CASSPFEPLANEQFF

D gene: TRBD1
J gene: TRBJ1-1
clone size: few
V gene: TRBV18
CDR3 DNA: TGTGCCAGCTCACCACGGGGACAGATGAACACTGAAGCTTTCTTT
CDR3 protein: CASSPRGQMNTEAFF

D gene: .
J gene: TRBJ1-5
clone size: .
V gene: TRBV19
CDR3 DNA: TGTGCCAGTAGTATCAGGGCACAGGATTTAGGTCAGCCCCAGCATTTT
CDR3 protein: CASSIRAQDLGQPQHF

D gene: .
J gene: TRBJ2-5
clone size: .
V gene: TRBV18
CDR3 DNA: TGTGCCAGCTCACCGGACATCGGAGAGACCCAGTACTTC
CDR3 protein: CASSPDIGETQYF

D gene: .
J gene: TRBJ2-3
clone size: .
V gene: TRBV13
CDR3 DNA: TGTGCCAGCAGCTTAGCTGACTTTGGGTTGGATACGCAGTATTTT
CDR3 protein: CASSLADFGLDTQYF

D gene: .
J gene: TRBJ1-6
clone size: .
V gene: TRBV15
CDR3 DNA: TGTGCCACCAGGCTAGGCGTGGATTCACCCCTCCACTTT
CDR3 protein: CATRLGVDSPLHF

D gene: .
J gene: TRBJ2-3
clone size: .
V gene: TRBV28
CDR3 DNA: TGTGCCAGCAGTCCAAACTCTGATACGCAGTATTTT
CDR3 protein: CASSPNSDTQYF

D gene: TRBD1
J gene: TRBJ1-1
clone size: .
V gene: TRBV29-1
CDR3 DNA: TGCAGCGTTGATAGGGTGGGACAGGGTGCTGAAGCTTTCTTT
CDR3 protein: CSVDRVGQGAEAFF

D gene: TRBD2
J gene: TRBJ2-7
clone size: once
V gene: TRBV4-2
CDR3 DNA: TGTGCCAGCAGCCCGGGCGGGGGCGGGAGGGCCTACGAGCAGTACTTC
CDR3 protein: CASSPGGGGRAYEQYF

D gene: .
J gene: TRBJ2-7
clone size: .
V gene: TRBV21-1
CDR3 DNA: TGTGCCAGCAGCAAATGTCGGAGGGGCCTGTCCTACGAGCAGTACTTC
CDR3 protein: CASSKCRRGLSYEQYF

D gene: TRBD1
J gene: TRBJ1-2
clone size: once
V gene: TRBV6-5
CDR3 DNA: TGTGCCAGCAGTTATCGACAGGGCAACTATGGCTACACCTTC
CDR3 protein: CASSYRQGNYGYTF

D gene: .
J gene: TRBJ2-1
clone size: .
V gene: TRBV5-4
CDR3 DNA: TGTGCCAGCAGCACAATCGGAGGACCCGGTGAGCAGTTCTTC
CDR3 protein: CASSTIGGPGEQFF

D gene: .
J gene: TRBJ2-7
clone size: .
V gene: TRBV18
CDR3 DNA: TGTGCCAGCTCACCATTGGCAGGGGTAAACGAGCAGTACTTC
CDR3 protein: CASSPLAGVNEQYF

D gene: .
J gene: TRBJ2-2
clone size: once
V gene: TRBV9
CDR3 DNA: TGTGCCAGCAGCAAGCGGAACTCAGCGAACACCGGGGAGCTGTTTTTT
CDR3 protein: CASSKRNSANTGELFF

D gene: .
J gene: TRBJ1-4
clone size: .
V gene: TRBV6-6
CDR3 DNA: TGTGCCAGCAGTTACTACAACAATGAAAAACTGTTTTTT
CDR3 protein: CASSYYNNEKLFF

D gene: .
J gene: TRBJ2-2
clone size: .
V gene: TRBV19
CDR3 DNA: TGTGCCAGTAGTCTGGGGAGATCGCAGGGGATTACCGGGGAGCTGTTTTTT
CDR3 protein: CASSLGRSQGITGELFF

D gene: .
J gene: TRBJ1-1
clone size: .
V gene: TRBV5-1
CDR3 DNA: TGCGCCAGCAGCGCCTGGGGGGGCACTGAAGCTTTCTTT
CDR3 protein: CASSAWGGTEAFF

D gene: .
J gene: TRBJ1-1
clone size: .
V gene: TRBV27
CDR3 DNA: TGTGCCAGCAGTTTGTGGGGAGGGCAATCAGCTTTCTTT
CDR3 protein: CASSLWGGQSAFF

D gene: .
J gene: TRBJ2-7
clone size: .
V gene: TRBV27
CDR3 DNA: TGTGCCAGCAGTTTATACGAGGGCGACGAGCAGTACTTC
CDR3 protein: CASSLYEGDEQYF

D gene: TRBD2
J gene: TRBJ2-2
clone size: .
V gene: TRBV5-1
CDR3 DNA: TGCGCCAGCAGCCCGACTAGCGGGGGAGGCACCGGGGAGCTGTTTTTT
CDR3 protein: CASSPTSGGGTGELFF

D gene: .
J gene: TRBJ1-2
clone size: .
V gene: TRBV7-9
CDR3 DNA: TGTGCCAGCAGCTTTGCCGGGAACTATGGCTACACCTTC
CDR3 protein: CASSFAGNYGYTF

D gene: .
J gene: TRBJ2-7
clone size: .
V gene: TRBV5-1
CDR3 DNA: TGCGCCAGCAGTGGTATAGGAGCCTACGAGCAGTACTTC
CDR3 protein: CASSGIGAYEQYF

D gene: TRBD1
J gene: TRBJ1-3
clone size: .
V gene: TRBV18
CDR3 DNA: TGTGCCAGCTCACCGGGACAGGGATACTTATTCTCTGGAAACACCATATATTTT
CDR3 protein: CASSPGQGYLFSGNTIYF

D gene: .
J gene: TRBJ1-2
clone size: .
V gene: TRBV13
CDR3 DNA: TGTGCCAGCAGCGAGAACAGGGAGTACGGCTACACCTTC
CDR3 protein: CASSENREYGYTF

D gene: .
J gene: TRBJ1-2
clone size: many
V gene: TRBV7-3
CDR3 DNA: TGTGCCAGCAGCCTCCTGGGCGGAGGGACCTATGGCTACACCTTC
CDR3 protein: CASSLLGGGTYGYTF

D gene: TRBD2
J gene: TRBJ2-3
clone size: .
V gene: TRBV3-1/TRBV3-2
CDR3 DNA: TGTGCCAGCAGCCGCCGGACCGGGACTACCACAGATACGCAGTATTTT
CDR3 protein: CASSRRTGTTTDTQYF

D gene: .
J gene: TRBJ2-6
clone size: once
V gene: TRBV2
CDR3 DNA: TGTGCCAGCAGTTCCGACAGGTCAGGACTCTCTGGGGCCAACGTCCTGACTTTC
CDR3 protein: CASSSDRSGLSGANVLTF

D gene: .
J gene: TRBJ2-7
clone size: once
V gene: TRBV5-4
CDR3 DNA: TGTGCCAGCAGCTCTTCGGGGGTCAGCTCCTACGAGCAGTACTTC
CDR3 protein: CASSSSGVSSYEQYF